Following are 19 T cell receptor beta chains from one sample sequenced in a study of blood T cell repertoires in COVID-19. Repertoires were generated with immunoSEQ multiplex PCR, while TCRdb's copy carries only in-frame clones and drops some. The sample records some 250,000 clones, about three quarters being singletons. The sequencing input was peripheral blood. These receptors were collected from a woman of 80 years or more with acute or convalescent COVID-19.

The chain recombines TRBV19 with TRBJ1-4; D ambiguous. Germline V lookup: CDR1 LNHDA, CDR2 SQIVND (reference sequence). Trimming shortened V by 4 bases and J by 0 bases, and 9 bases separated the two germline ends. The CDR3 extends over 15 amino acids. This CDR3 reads CASSTLTSTNEKLFF. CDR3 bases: TGTGCCAGTAGTACCCTCACTTCAACTAATGAAAAACTGTTTTTT.

The CDR3 nucleotides are TGTGCCAGCAGCGAGACAGGGGGCGCCTACGAGCAGTACTTC. Translated: CASSETGGAYEQYF. The chain links TRBV6-2 or TRBV6-3 to TRBJ2-7; TRBD1 matches at 10 bases. There are 14 residues in the CDR3. V was pared by 6 bases and J by 2 bases, with 4 bases of the junction left unmatched. Germline V gene sequence: CDR1 MNHEY, CDR2 SVGEGT.

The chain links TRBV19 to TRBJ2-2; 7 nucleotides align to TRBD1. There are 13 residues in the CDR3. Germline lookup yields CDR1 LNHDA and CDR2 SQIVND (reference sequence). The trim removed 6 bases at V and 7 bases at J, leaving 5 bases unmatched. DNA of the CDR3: TGTGCCAGTAGGGCAGCAGGGGGCGGGGAGCTGTTTTTT. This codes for CASRAAGGGELFF.

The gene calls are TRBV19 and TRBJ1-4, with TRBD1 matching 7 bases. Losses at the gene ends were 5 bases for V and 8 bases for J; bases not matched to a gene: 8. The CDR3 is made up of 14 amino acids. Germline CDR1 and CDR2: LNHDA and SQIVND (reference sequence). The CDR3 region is CASSGGTVGEKLFF. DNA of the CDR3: TGTGCCAGTAGTGGCGGGACAGTTGGGGAAAAACTGTTTTTT.

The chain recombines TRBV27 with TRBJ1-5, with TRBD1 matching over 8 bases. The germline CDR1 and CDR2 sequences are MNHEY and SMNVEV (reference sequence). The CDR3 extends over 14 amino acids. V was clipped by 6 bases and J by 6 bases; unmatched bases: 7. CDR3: CASRAGGSIQPQHF. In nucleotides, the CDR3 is TGTGCCAGCAGAGCAGGGGGCTCAATTCAGCCCCAGCATTTT.

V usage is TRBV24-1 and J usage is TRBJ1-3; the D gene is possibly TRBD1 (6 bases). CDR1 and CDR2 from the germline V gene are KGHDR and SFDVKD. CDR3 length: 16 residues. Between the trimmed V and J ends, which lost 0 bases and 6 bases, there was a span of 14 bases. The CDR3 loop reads CATSDLDRFLVNTIYF. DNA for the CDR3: TGTGCCACCAGTGATTTGGACAGGTTCCTCGTAAACACCATATATTTT.

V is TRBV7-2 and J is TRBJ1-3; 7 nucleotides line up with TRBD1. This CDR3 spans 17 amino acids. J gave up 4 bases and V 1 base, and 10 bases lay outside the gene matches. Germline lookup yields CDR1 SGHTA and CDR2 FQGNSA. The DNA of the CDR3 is TGTGCCAGCAGCTTAGGTGCCCCGGGACAGCCAGGAAACACCATATATTTT. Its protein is CASSLGAPGQPGNTIYF.

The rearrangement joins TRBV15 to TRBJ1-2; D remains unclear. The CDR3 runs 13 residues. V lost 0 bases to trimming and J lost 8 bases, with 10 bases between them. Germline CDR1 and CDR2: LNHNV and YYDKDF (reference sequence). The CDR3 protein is CATSRDRRVGYTF. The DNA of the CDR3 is TGTGCCACCAGCAGAGATCGAAGAGTCGGCTACACCTTC. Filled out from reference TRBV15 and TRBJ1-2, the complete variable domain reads DAMVIQNPRYQVTQFGKPVTLSCSQTLNHNVMYWYQQKSSQAPKLLFHYYDKDFNNEADTPDNFQSRRPNTSFCFLDIRSPGLGDTAMYLCATSRDRRVGYTFGSGTRLTVV.

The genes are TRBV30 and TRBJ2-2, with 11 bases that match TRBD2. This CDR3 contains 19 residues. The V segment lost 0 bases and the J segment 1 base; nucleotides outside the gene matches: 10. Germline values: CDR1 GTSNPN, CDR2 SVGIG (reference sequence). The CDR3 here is CAWSVRGSGRARNTGELFF. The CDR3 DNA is TGTGCCTGGAGTGTACGGGGTAGCGGGAGGGCCCGGAACACCGGGGAGCTGTTTTTT.

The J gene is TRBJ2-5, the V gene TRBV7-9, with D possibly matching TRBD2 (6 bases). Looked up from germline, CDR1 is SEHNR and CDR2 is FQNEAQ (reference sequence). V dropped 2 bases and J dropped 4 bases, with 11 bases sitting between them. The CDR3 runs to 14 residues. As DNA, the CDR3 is TGTGCCAGCAGCTTATCGATGGGAGGAGAGACCCAGTACTTC. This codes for CASSLSMGGETQYF. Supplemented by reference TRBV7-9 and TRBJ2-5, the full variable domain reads DTGVSQNPRHKITKRGQNVTFRCDPISEHNRLYWYRQTLGQGPEFLTYFQNEAQLEKSRLLSDRFSAERPKGSFSTLEIQRTEQGDSAMYLCASSLSMGGETQYFGPGTRLLVL.

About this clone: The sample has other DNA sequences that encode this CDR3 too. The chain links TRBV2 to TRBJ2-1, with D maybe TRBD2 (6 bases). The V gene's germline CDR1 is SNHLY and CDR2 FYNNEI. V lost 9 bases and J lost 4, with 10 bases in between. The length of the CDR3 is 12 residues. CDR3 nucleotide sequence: TGTGCCAGTGGCGGGACGTACAATGAGCAGTTCTTC. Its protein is CASGGTYNEQFF. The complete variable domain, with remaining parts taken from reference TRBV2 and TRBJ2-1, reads EPEVTQTPSHQVTQMGQEVILRCVPISNHLYFYWYRQILGQKVEFLVSFYNNEISEKSEIFDDQFSVERPDGSNFTLKIRSTKLEDSAMYFCASGGTYNEQFFGPGTRLTVL.

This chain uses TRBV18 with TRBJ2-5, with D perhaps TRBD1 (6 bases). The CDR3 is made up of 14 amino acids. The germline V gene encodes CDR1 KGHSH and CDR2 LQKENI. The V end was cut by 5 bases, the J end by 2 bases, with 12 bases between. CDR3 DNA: TGTGCCAGCTCAAGACACAGGGCTCAAGAGACCCAGTACTTC. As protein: CASSRHRAQETQYF.

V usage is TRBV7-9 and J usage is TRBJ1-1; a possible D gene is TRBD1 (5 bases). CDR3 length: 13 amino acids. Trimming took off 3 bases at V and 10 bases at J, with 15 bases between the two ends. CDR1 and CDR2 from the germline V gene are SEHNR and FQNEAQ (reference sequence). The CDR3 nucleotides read TGTGCCAGCAGCTTTTATGGGGCTGGGGTAGCTTTCTTT. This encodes CASSFYGAGVAFF.

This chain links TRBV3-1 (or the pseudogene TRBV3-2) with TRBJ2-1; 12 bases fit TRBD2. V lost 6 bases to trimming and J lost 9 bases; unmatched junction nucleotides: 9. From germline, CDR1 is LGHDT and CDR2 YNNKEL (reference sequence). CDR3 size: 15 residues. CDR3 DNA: TGTGCCAGCAGTCTTCTAGCGGGGGGGCCAGGTGAGCAGTTCTTC. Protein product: CASSLLAGGPGEQFF.

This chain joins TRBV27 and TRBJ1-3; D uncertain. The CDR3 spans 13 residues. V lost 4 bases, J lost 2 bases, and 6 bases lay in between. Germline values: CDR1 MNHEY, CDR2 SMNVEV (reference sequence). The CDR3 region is CASSSGAGNTIYF. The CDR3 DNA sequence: TGTGCCAGCAGTTCCGGGGCTGGAAACACCATATATTTT.

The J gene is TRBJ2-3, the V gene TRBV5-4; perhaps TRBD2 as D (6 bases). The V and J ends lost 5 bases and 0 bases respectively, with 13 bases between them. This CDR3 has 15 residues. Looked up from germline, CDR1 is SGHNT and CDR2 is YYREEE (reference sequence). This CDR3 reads CASRTRGSSTDTQYF. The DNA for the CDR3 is TGTGCCAGCAGGACACGGGGGTCTAGCACAGATACGCAGTATTTT.

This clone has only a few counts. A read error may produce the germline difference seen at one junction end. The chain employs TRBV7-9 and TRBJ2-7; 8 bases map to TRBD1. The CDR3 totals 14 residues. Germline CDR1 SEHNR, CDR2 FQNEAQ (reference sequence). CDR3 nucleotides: TGTGCCAGCAGCTTACAGGGGGCCTCCAACGAGCAGTACTTC. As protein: CASSLQGASNEQYF.

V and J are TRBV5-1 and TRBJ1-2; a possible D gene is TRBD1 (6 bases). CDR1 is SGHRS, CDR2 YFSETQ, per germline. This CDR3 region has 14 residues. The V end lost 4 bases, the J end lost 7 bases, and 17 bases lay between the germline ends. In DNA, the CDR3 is TGCGCCAGCAGCCCTTACAGGGAAGGGGGTGGCTACACCTTC. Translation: CASSPYREGGGYTF.

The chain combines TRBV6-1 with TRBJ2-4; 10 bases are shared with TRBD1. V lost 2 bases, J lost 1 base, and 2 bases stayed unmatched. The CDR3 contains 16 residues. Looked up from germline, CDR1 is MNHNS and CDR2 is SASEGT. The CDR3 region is CASSEKGQGAKNIQYF. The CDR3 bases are TGTGCCAGCAGTGAAAAGGGACAGGGGGCCAAAAACATTCAGTACTTC.